One sample yielded the 20 T cell receptor beta chains listed below, sequenced in a study of blood T cells in healthy people across ages (dated by TCRdb to the mid-2010s). Library creation used 5' RACE. The sequencing machine was an Illumina HiSeq 2500. The second PCR ran for roughly 7 to 12 cycles and used a J-beta primer mix along with a sample-barcoded 5' primer. Through fastp at Q25 and MiXCR, TCRdb rebuilt clones from the public reads, retaining in-frame beta chains. Merged by CDR3 protein, the rows form single entries marked with the most common genes and DNA. For this sample the table gives about 2 million distinct CDR3 sequences, of which about 50% were detected only once. The top ten clones comprise approximately 2% of the sample. The material sequenced was blood. These receptors were obtained from a woman aged 40 to 55 in good health.

V and J are TRBV9 and TRBJ2-7; D gene uncertain. V lost 0 bases and J 5 bases, leaving 6 bases between the germline ends. Germline V gene lookup returns CDR1 SGDLS and CDR2 YYNGEE. The CDR3 is 12 residues long. CDR3 protein: CASSVGEHEQYF. The CDR3 DNA follows: TGTGCCAGCAGCGTAGGTGAGCACGAGCAGTACTTC.

This clonotype has more than one count but fewer than ten. V usage is TRBV7-2 and J usage is TRBJ2-5; 11 positions match TRBD1. Trimming removed 8 bases from V and 6 bases from J; junction bases left unmatched: 8. Germline V gives CDR1 SGHTA, CDR2 FQGNSA. This CDR3 has 14 amino acids. The CDR3: CASGQGAPGQTQYF. DNA of the CDR3: TGTGCCAGCGGACAGGGGGCGCCGGGACAGACCCAGTACTTC. Based on the CDR3 plus reference TRBV7-2 and TRBJ2-5, the full variable domain is GAGVSQSPSNKVTEKGKDVELRCDPISGHTALYWYRQSLGQGLEFLIYFQGNSAPDKSGLPSDRFSAERTGGSVSTLTIQRTQQEDSAVYLCASGQGAPGQTQYFGPGTRLLVL.

A few counts support this clonotype. The CDR3 spells CSARVPGGQPQHF. The CDR3 DNA follows: TGCAGTGCCCGCGTCCCCGGAGGTCAGCCCCAGCATTTT. The J gene is TRBJ1-5, the V gene TRBV20-1; D remains unclear. The ends were cut back, 6 bases at V and 6 bases at J, with 15 bases in the middle. CDR1 and CDR2 (germline): DFQATT, SNEGSKA (reference sequence). This CDR3 has 13 residues.

The J gene is TRBJ1-5, the V gene TRBV5-1; 7 positions match TRBD1. CDR3 size: 15 residues. Germline lookup yields CDR1 SGHRS and CDR2 YFSETQ. V lost 7 bases, J lost 0 bases, and 7 bases stayed unmatched. The CDR3 nucleotides read TGCGCCAGCCCCCGACAGGGATATAGCAATCAGCCCCAGCATTTT. Its protein product is CASPRQGYSNQPQHF.

This clonotype was seen a few times. CDR3 sequence (DNA): TGCGCCAGCAGCCACATCCGGGTAGGCAACACTGAAGCTTTCTTT. It translates to CASSHIRVGNTEAFF. The V gene is TRBV4-3, the J gene TRBJ1-1; D uncertain. The CDR3 sequence is 15 residues long. The germline V and J ends were trimmed by 3 bases and 2 bases, with 13 bases remaining between them. Germline CDR1 reads LGHNA; CDR2 reads YSLEER.

This clonotype turned up a few times. This rearrangement joins TRBV7-2 to TRBJ2-7; D ambiguous. Germline loops: CDR1 SGHTA, CDR2 FQGNSA. There are 13 residues in the CDR3. CDR3 region: CALPSRKVYEQYF. For the CDR3, the DNA is TGTGCTTTGCCAAGTAGGAAAGTTTACGAGCAGTACTTC.

V usage is TRBV9 and J usage is TRBJ2-3; 9 positions match TRBD2. Looked up from germline, CDR1 is SGDLS and CDR2 is YYNGEE. The CDR3 totals 15 residues. Trimming cost V 3 bases and J 14 bases; bases outside gene matches: 16. The CDR3 protein is CASSALQTRGGARYF. CDR3 bases: TGTGCCAGCAGCGCCCTCCAGACGCGCGGGGGGGCGAGGTATTTT.

Concerning this clonotype itself: One end of the junction varies from germline; a read error may be responsible. This chain connects TRBV6-1 to TRBJ2-1, with TRBD2 matching 10 bases. The V gene's germline CDR1 is MNHNS and CDR2 SASEGT. This CDR3 is built from 14 residues. The CDR3 DNA reads as TGTGCCAACAGTGAAGCGGGGGGGTTCGATGAGCAGTTCTTC. Translated: CANSEAGGFDEQFF.

This clonotype was detected once. The rearrangement links TRBV6-5 to TRBJ2-3; 9 nucleotides align to TRBD2. Trimming removed 0 bases from V and 4 bases from J; junction bases left unmatched: 11. CDR3 length: 18 amino acids. Germline V lookup: CDR1 MNHEY, CDR2 SVGAGI. The CDR3 DNA reads as TGTGCCAGCAGTTACTCCCCATCCAGCGGGGGGAGTCCAGATACGCAGTATTTT. This translates into CASSYSPSSGGSPDTQYF.

The chain has TRBV20-1 and TRBJ1-4; the D gene is possibly TRBD1 (5 bases). The CDR3 loop spans 13 amino acids. Germline loops: CDR1 DFQATT, CDR2 SNEGSKA (reference sequence). The CDR3 nucleotides read TGCAGCCTTTGGGGGGAGTATAATGAAAAACTGTTTTTT. Translating it yields CSLWGEYNEKLFF.

The V call is TRBV25-1, the J call TRBJ1-2, with TRBD1 matching 9 bases. Germline-derived CDR1 and CDR2 are MGHDK and SYGVNS. CDR3 size: 14 residues. V trimming: 4 bases; J trimming: 8 bases; junction bases outside the gene matches: 8. CDR3 sequence (DNA): TGTGCCAGCAGTGCTGTAGGACAGGGGAGCGGCTACACCTTC. As protein: CASSAVGQGSGYTF.

The rearrangement links TRBV20-1 to TRBJ2-3, with 7 bases aligning to TRBD1. The CDR3 loop spans 16 amino acids. CDR1 and CDR2 (germline): DFQATT, SNEGSKA (reference sequence). The J segment lost 0 bases and the V segment lost 6 bases, leaving 12 bases of the junction unmatched. CDR3 bases: TGCAGTGCGCCACCGAGGACAGGACTTAGCACAGATACGCAGTATTTT. It encodes CSAPPRTGLSTDTQYF.

The genes are TRBV7-8 and TRBJ2-1, with 7 bases identical to TRBD2. This CDR3 region has 17 residues. Germline CDR1 and CDR2: SGHVS and FQNEAQ. Trimming at V came to 2 bases and at J to 0 bases, leaving 7 bases not matched to a gene. The CDR3 DNA is TGTGCCAGCAGCTTATGGGCCGGGGGGTACTCCTACAATGAGCAGTTCTTC. Translation gives CASSLWAGGYSYNEQFF.

The V and J genes are TRBV4-3 and TRBJ1-2; D gene unclear. Trimming took 2 bases from V and 4 from J, leaving 17 bases between them. There are 16 residues in the CDR3. CDR1 is LGHNA, CDR2 YSLEER, per germline. CDR3 loop: CASSQYYGGRAYGYTF. CDR3 coding DNA: TGCGCCAGCAGCCAATATTATGGAGGGAGGGCCTATGGCTACACCTTC.

The V gene is TRBV28, the J gene TRBJ2-6; 8 bases agree with TRBD2. Germline CDR1 MDHEN, CDR2 SYDVKM. This CDR3 is 16 amino acids long. J gave up 3 bases and V 7 bases, and 8 bases lay outside the gene matches. CDR3 region: CASTIGGANGANVLTF. CDR3 nucleotides: TGTGCCAGCACAATCGGGGGGGCTAATGGGGCCAACGTCCTGACTTTC.

This clonotype has more than one count but fewer than ten. The chain joins TRBV7-2 to TRBJ2-1; D possibly corresponds to TRBD1 (6 bases). Trimming cost V 5 bases and J 2 bases, with 13 bases left between them. Germline lookup yields CDR1 SGHTA and CDR2 FQGNSA. This CDR3 comprises 15 residues. Here the CDR3 reads CASSTRQGTYNEQFF. CDR3 coding DNA: TGTGCCAGCAGCACCCGGCAGGGGACCTACAATGAGCAGTTCTTC.

This clonotype was observed a few times. The V gene is TRBV7-2, the J gene TRBJ2-4; weak D call: TRBD2 (7 bases). V shed 5 bases and J shed 7 bases, with 21 bases lying between them. There are 16 residues in the CDR3. Germline loops: CDR1 SGHTA, CDR2 FQGNSA. The CDR3 reads CASSTFRGARQNIQYF. Written as DNA, the CDR3 is TGTGCCAGCAGCACCTTTCGGGGGGCCAGGCAGAACATTCAGTACTTC.

Points on this clonotype: Its ends do not fully match the called genes, so a read error is possible. The chain joins TRBV29-1 to TRBJ2-7; unclear D gene. The last part of the DNA fits TRBJ2-5 better; the J call may be wrong. This CDR3 is built from 13 residues. Germline CDR1 and CDR2: SQVTM and ANQGSEA. CDR3 residues: CSVVGRLQGTQYF. CDR3 in DNA: TGCAGCGTTGTAGGCAGACTTCAAGGGACCCAGTACTTC.

The chain carries TRBV6-2 or TRBV6-3 and TRBJ2-5; 8 positions match TRBD2. The CDR3 runs to 15 residues. Trimming took 7 bases from V and 4 from J; bases not matched to a gene: 11. CDR1 and CDR2 from the germline V gene are MNHEY and SVGEGT. CDR3 sequence reads: CASKPGLVGRETQYF. CDR3 coding DNA: TGTGCCAGCAAACCGGGACTAGTGGGGAGAGAGACCCAGTACTTC.

V and J are TRBV5-6 and TRBJ2-5, with 9 bases matching TRBD2. With V trimmed by 1 base and J by 0 bases, 4 bases remained unmatched. The CDR3 runs to 16 residues. Germline loops: CDR1 SGHDT, CDR2 YYEEEE. The CDR3 is CASSLWAGGHQETQYF. DNA of the CDR3: TGTGCCAGCAGCTTGTGGGCGGGGGGGCACCAAGAGACCCAGTACTTC.